Listed here are 7 T cell receptor beta chains from one sample, sequenced in a study of CD8+CD57+ T cells in acquired aplastic anemia. For sequencing, patients were chosen who had shown expansion of CD8+CD57+ cells by flow cytometry. CDR3 and TCR beta VDJ profiling relied on a genomic DNA template. TCRdb reprocessed the reads via MiXCR and lists one record per CDR3 protein. Of 150,000 to 200,000 distinct CDR3 sequences in the sample, 40% to 55% were seen once. The sample consisted of sorted CD4+, CD8+, or CD8+CD57+ T cells (not recorded which) from PBMCs. The receptors were gathered from a human donor with aplastic anemia.

This clonotype showed up many times. This chain uses TRBV6-2 or TRBV6-3 with TRBJ2-1, with 9 bases fitting TRBD2. The germline gives CDR1 MNHEY, CDR2 SVGEGT. This CDR3 spans 17 amino acids. J gave up 0 bases and V 6 bases, and 9 bases lay outside the gene matches. CDR3 sequence reads: CASSYRLAVSSYNEQFF. CDR3 DNA: TGTGCCAGCAGCTACCGACTAGCGGTGAGCTCCTACAATGAGCAGTTCTTC.

The rearrangement links TRBV19 to TRBJ1-2, with unresolved D. Trimming stripped 3 bases from V and 6 bases from J, with 11 bases between. The CDR3 consists of 13 residues. Germline values: CDR1 LNHDA, CDR2 SQIVND (reference sequence). The CDR3 region is CASSIGDVNGYTF. The CDR3 DNA is TGTGCCAGTAGTATCGGAGATGTGAATGGCTACACCTTC.

This clonotype was seen only a few times. The genes are TRBV28 and TRBJ2-5, with 9 bases aligning to TRBD2. CDR1 MDHEN and CDR2 SYDVKM come from the germline V gene. The CDR3 is 15 residues long. Losses at the gene ends were 4 bases for V and 5 bases for J; bases not matched to a gene: 8. The CDR3 reads CASSSISGRLETQYF. The CDR3 region has the DNA TGTGCCAGCAGTTCTATTAGCGGGAGACTTGAGACCCAGTACTTC.

This clonotype was seen ten or more times. V is TRBV7-2 and J is TRBJ2-7; TRBD2 aligns across 8 bases. Trimming removed 2 bases from V and 6 bases from J; junction bases left unmatched: 9. The CDR3 consists of 15 residues. The V gene's germline CDR1 is SGHTA and CDR2 FQGNSA. DNA for the CDR3: TGTGCCAGCAGCTTAAGTAGTGGGACTAGGAGCGAGCAGTACTTC. It codes for CASSLSSGTRSEQYF.

This clonotype was detected many times. The chain couples TRBV9 to TRBJ1-2; D gene ambiguous. The V gene lost 0 bases and the J gene lost 3 bases, with 12 bases spanning the gap. CDR3 size: 15 residues. Germline V gene lookup returns CDR1 SGDLS and CDR2 YYNGEE. The CDR3 DNA sequence: TGTGCCAGCAGCGTAGGCGGCAGCGGCTACTATGGCTACACCTTC. Its translation is CASSVGGSGYYGYTF.

This sequence joins TRBV7-8 and TRBJ2-2; 7 bases match TRBD2. Trimming cost V 4 bases and J 4 bases; bases outside gene matches: 9. The CDR3 covers 16 residues. Germline V gene lookup returns CDR1 SGHVS and CDR2 FQNEAQ. The DNA of the CDR3 is TGTGCCAGCAGCTCCAGGGAGGGTCGTCGCACCGGGGAGCTGTTTTTT. Amino acids: CASSSREGRRTGELFF.

Only a few counts were recorded for this clonotype. This chain connects TRBV30 to TRBJ1-5, with D perhaps TRBD1 (6 bases). This CDR3 has 17 residues. Trimming removed 0 bases from V and 6 bases from J, with 21 bases in between. The germline CDR1 and CDR2 sequences are GTSNPN and SVGIG (reference sequence). In nucleotides, the CDR3 is TGTGCCTGGAGTGTACGACGTGGACAGATAGGTAGTCAGCCCCAGCATTTT. This codes for CAWSVRRGQIGSQPQHF.